The entry that follows covers one TCR beta chain sequence. These data are taken from a study of technical replicates of blood from a handful of donors. The data were produced by immunoSEQ multiplex PCR, yet TCRdb's version contains in-frame clones alone and is incomplete. The profile shows around 86,000 clones, about 97% of them singletons. J gave up 2 bases and V 0 bases, and 6 bases lay outside the gene matches. Germline V CDR1 and CDR2: SGDLS, YYNGEE. This CDR3 is 16 amino acids long. The sequence was collected from a human donor in good health. Sequenced: T cells isolated from PBMCs. J is TRBJ2-7 and V is TRBV9; 9 bases are shared with TRBD1. CDR3 DNA: TGTGCCAGCAGCGTAGCCAGCGGGACAGGGACCTACGAGCAGTACTTC. It yields the protein CASSVASGTGTYEQYF.